The source of this TCR beta chain is a study of immune evolution from preneoplasia to lung adenocarcinoma. Study findings and constraints: Clonality was highest in normal lung, lower in later-stage lesions apparently.

Germline V gene data show CDR1 as GTSNPN and CDR2 as SVGIG (reference sequence). Trimming cost V 0 bases and J 4 bases, with 10 bases left between them. The CDR3 is made up of 14 amino acids. Patient tissue came from resections in Japan or China, 2014–2017. Concerning this clone itself: Its specificity is not known. The same CDR3 arises from other DNA sequences in this sample as well.

Produced via immunoSEQ multiplex PCR; TCRdb's table is partial and in-frame only. The sample includes over 3,500 clones, around 76% of them seen just once. The sample comprised FFPE minimally invasive lung adenocarcinoma tissue. The receptor's source is a person aged 65 to 79 with lung adenocarcinoma. The chain combines TRBV30 with TRBJ1-5; TRBD1 might be the D (5 bases). In nucleotides, the CDR3 is TGTGCCTGGAGTGTTCAACAGGATAATCAGCCCCAGCATTTT. Protein product: CAWSVQQDNQPQHF.